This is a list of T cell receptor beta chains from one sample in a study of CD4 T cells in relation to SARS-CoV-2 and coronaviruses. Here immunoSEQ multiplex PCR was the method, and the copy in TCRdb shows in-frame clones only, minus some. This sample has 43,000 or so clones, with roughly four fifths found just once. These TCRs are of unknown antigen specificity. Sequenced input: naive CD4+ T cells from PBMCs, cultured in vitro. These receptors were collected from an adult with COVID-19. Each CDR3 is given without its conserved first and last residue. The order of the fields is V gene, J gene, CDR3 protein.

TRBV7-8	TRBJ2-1	ASSLVETSGNNEQF
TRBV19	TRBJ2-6	ASNSRDTGANVLT
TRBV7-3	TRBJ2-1	ASSLSGYNEQF
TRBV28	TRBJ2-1	ASSLLSSGRYEQF
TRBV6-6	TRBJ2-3	ASSYWTGLFTDTQY
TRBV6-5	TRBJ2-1	ASSLPGFDEQF
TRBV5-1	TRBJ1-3	ASSLPDSGNTIY
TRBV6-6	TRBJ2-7	ASGVRAPEQY
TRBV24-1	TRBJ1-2	ATSDPGLGGGYT
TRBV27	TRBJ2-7	ASSPDRAYEQY
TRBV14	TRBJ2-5	ASSQLAGFGETQY
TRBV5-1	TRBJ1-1	ASSLGLWPVGTEAF
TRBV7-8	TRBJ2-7	ASSLRTGEQY
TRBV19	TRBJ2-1	ASGQSYNEQF
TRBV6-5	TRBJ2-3	ASSSSGRRVDTQY
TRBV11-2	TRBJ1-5	ASSLAGWGNQPQH
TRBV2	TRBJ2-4	ASSVVYPVTNIQY
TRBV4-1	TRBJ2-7	ASSPRESSYEQY
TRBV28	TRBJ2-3	ASSPRIGTSGSTDTQY
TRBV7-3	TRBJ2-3	ASSLTSGATDTQY
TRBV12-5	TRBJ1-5	ASGFDTQPQH
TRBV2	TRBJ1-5	ASSERFRADQPQH
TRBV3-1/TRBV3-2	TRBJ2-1	ASSPRRTGYNEQF
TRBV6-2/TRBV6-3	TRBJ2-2	ASSSPLLAGVNTGELF
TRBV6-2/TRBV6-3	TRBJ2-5	ASSYGTLGYQETQY
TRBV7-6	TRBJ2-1	ASSLGGGILYNEQF
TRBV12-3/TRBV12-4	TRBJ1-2	ASSLAELGYT
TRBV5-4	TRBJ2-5	ASSLDSSGLQETQY
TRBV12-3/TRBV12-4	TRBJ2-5	ASSEVRETQY
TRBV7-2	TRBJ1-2	ASSLGTNLGGYT
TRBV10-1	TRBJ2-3	ASSESSTTDTQY
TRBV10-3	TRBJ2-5	AIGRTSGSQTQY
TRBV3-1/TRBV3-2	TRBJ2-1	ASSSLAGGNNEQF
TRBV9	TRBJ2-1	ASSPASGSYYNEQF
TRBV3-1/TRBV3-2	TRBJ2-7	ASSQFSSYEQY